This entry lists 24 T cell receptor beta chains sequenced from one sample in a study of T cell repertoires in cytomegalovirus infection. No cognate antigen is known for these TCRs. TCRdb re-analysed the reads in MiXCR, keeping a single row per CDR3 protein. The data show hundreds of thousands of distinct CDR3 sequences, around 31% seen once. Material: cultured PBMCs, obtained from culture after CMV antigen stimulation. All receptors derive from a human donor in good health (CMV status not recorded). Some clones in this sample may be carry-over from other donors' samples.

A few counts support this clonotype. The genes are TRBV2 and TRBJ2-1; D is uncertain. Trimming pared 2 bases from V and 6 bases from J, leaving 8 bases between. This CDR3 is 13 amino acids long. The germline V gene encodes CDR1 SNHLY and CDR2 FYNNEI. The CDR3 reads CASSEIVGNEQFF. The DNA of the CDR3 is TGTGCCAGCAGTGAAATTGTGGGCAATGAGCAGTTCTTC. The full variable domain, completed using reference TRBV2 and TRBJ2-1, is EPEVTQTPSHQVTQMGQEVILRCVPISNHLYFYWYRQILGQKVEFLVSFYNNEISEKSEIFDDQFSVERPDGSNFTLKIRSTKLEDSAMYFCASSEIVGNEQFFGPGTRLTVL.

The chain links TRBV15 to TRBJ2-7; 7 nucleotides align to TRBD1. This CDR3 is 14 amino acids long. The junction had 4 bases not matched to a gene; V was cut back by 3 bases and J by 2 bases. The germline V gene has CDR1 LNHNV and CDR2 YYDKDF (reference sequence). The CDR3 coding sequence is TGTGCCACCAGCAGCTTGGGACAGACCTACGAGCAGTACTTC. Protein sequence: CATSSLGQTYEQYF.

The table lists this clonotype with a few counts. The genes are TRBV7-9 and TRBJ2-7; D unclear. From germline, CDR1 is SEHNR and CDR2 FQNEAQ (reference sequence). V shed 3 bases and J shed 7 bases, with 10 bases lying between them. The CDR3 extends over 12 amino acids. CDR3 sequence: CASSFLGQEQYF. The DNA of the CDR3 is TGTGCCAGCAGCTTTCTAGGTCAGGAGCAGTACTTC.

V gene TRBV20-1 combines with J gene TRBJ1-6; 7 bases are a match to TRBD1. The V gene end was trimmed by 6 bases and the J gene end by 7 bases; junction bases not matched to a gene: 9. CDR3 length: 14 residues. Germline CDR1 DFQATT, CDR2 SNEGSKA (reference sequence). The CDR3 DNA reads as TGCAGTGCCAGAAGGGACAGCCAAAATTCACCCCTCCACTTT. Translation gives CSARRDSQNSPLHF.

J is TRBJ1-1 and V is TRBV19; 9 bases are shared with TRBD1. CDR1 is LNHDA, CDR2 SQIVND, per germline (reference sequence). V lost 7 bases, J lost 0 bases, and 18 bases stayed unmatched. The CDR3 is made up of 19 amino acids. CDR3 DNA sequence: TGTGCCAGTAAGCTACACGCCACCGGGACAGGGCGTATGAACACTGAAGCTTTCTTT. Protein: CASKLHATGTGRMNTEAFF.

The chain recombines TRBV18 with TRBJ1-2, with no clear D. The ends were cut back, 4 bases at V and 2 bases at J, with 17 bases in the middle. Looked up from germline, CDR1 is KGHSH and CDR2 is LQKENI. This CDR3 contains 16 residues. CDR3 DNA sequence: TGTGCCAGCTCACGCCTTGTCCCCGAGTCCAACTATGGCTACACCTTC. This gives the protein CASSRLVPESNYGYTF.

This rearrangement joins TRBV2 to TRBJ2-5; D possibly corresponds to TRBD2 (5 bases). Per germline, CDR1 SNHLY and CDR2 FYNNEI. The length of the CDR3 is 14 residues. Trimming stripped 6 bases from V and 5 bases from J, with 16 bases between. The CDR3 bases are TGTGCCAGCAGGCTCCGGGATTACGGGGAGACCCAGTACTTC. This gives the protein CASRLRDYGETQYF. The variable domain in full, with the rest retrieved from reference TRBV2 and TRBJ2-5, is EPEVTQTPSHQVTQMGQEVILRCVPISNHLYFYWYRQILGQKVEFLVSFYNNEISEKSEIFDDQFSVERPDGSNFTLKIRSTKLEDSAMYFCASRLRDYGETQYFGPGTRLLVL.

In its sample, this clonotype was seen a few times. The chain is built from TRBV27 and TRBJ2-3; D possibly matches TRBD1 or TRBD2 (5 bases each). Germline lookup yields CDR1 MNHEY and CDR2 SMNVEV (reference sequence). The CDR3 totals 13 residues. Trimming removed 3 bases from V and 8 bases from J, with 12 bases in between. This CDR3 is CASSFPGLPTQYF. The DNA of the CDR3 is TGTGCCAGCAGTTTCCCGGGGCTCCCTACGCAGTATTTT.

This rearrangement joins TRBV4-2 to TRBJ2-2; TRBD2 aligns across 13 bases. V lost 4 bases, J lost 0 bases, and 8 bases stayed unmatched. Germline V gene lookup returns CDR1 LGHNA and CDR2 YNFKEQ. The CDR3 runs to 19 residues. This CDR3 is CASSRRLAGGPANTGELFF. CDR3 DNA: TGTGCCAGCAGCCGCCGACTAGCGGGGGGACCCGCGAACACCGGGGAGCTGTTTTTT.

This clonotype has only a few counts. The rearrangement joins TRBV7-8 to TRBJ2-1, with 7 nucleotides matching TRBD2. Trimming cost V 4 bases and J 0 bases; bases outside gene matches: 6. The CDR3 covers 16 residues. CDR1 SGHVS and CDR2 FQNEAQ come from the germline V gene. CDR3 DNA: TGTGCCAGCAGCTCACTAGCGTTGAGCTCCTACAATGAGCAGTTCTTC. It specifies CASSSLALSSYNEQFF. Drawing the rest from reference TRBV7-8 and TRBJ2-1, the complete variable domain is GAGVSQSPRYKVAKRGQDVALRCDPISGHVSLFWYQQALGQGPEFLTYFQNEAQLDKSGLPSDRFFAERPEGSVSTLKIQRTQQEDSAVYLCASSSLALSSYNEQFFGPGTRLTVL.

The rearrangement links TRBV4-3 to TRBJ2-1; 8 bases agree with TRBD2. The ends lost 4 bases at V and 10 bases at J; junction bases unmatched: 15. The CDR3 is made up of 16 amino acids. Germline V gene sequence: CDR1 LGHNA, CDR2 YSLEER. The CDR3 protein is CASSPKDRGGGYEQFF. Here the CDR3 DNA reads TGCGCCAGCAGCCCCAAGGACCGGGGGGGGGGATACGAGCAGTTCTTC.

This clonotype was observed a few times. V and J are TRBV7-8 and TRBJ2-7, with D maybe TRBD2 (5 bases). Germline CDR1 and CDR2: SGHVS and FQNEAQ. V was cut by 5 bases and J by 0 bases, with 17 bases left in between. The CDR3 is 16 amino acids. CDR3 amino acids: CASSPRRVWSSYEQYF. The CDR3 nucleotides are TGTGCCAGCAGCCCCCGGCGGGTGTGGAGCTCCTACGAGCAGTACTTC.

This clonotype was recorded at least ten times. This chain uses TRBV7-2 with TRBJ1-3; D may be TRBD1 (5 bases). The CDR3 length is 16 residues. The germline gives CDR1 SGHTA, CDR2 FQGNSA. Trimming took off 1 base at V and 1 base at J, with 11 bases between the two ends. This CDR3 is CASSLDRGTSGNTIYF. As DNA, the CDR3 is TGTGCCAGCAGCTTAGATCGGGGCACTTCTGGAAACACCATATATTTT.

This clonotype has a handful of counts. The chain links TRBV19 to TRBJ2-3; no clear D. Germline lookup yields CDR1 LNHDA and CDR2 SQIVND (reference sequence). Trimming took 6 bases from V and 2 from J, leaving 9 bases between them. CDR3 length equals 13 residues. CDR3 bases: TGTGCCAGTAGGGCGACGACCACAGATACGCAGTATTTT. It translates to CASRATTTDTQYF.

Comments on this clonotype: A much larger clone sits a single nucleotide away, making a read error possible. The rearrangement uses TRBV7-9 and TRBJ1-2, with TRBD1 as a possible D gene (6 bases). This CDR3 has 13 residues. Trimming shortened V by 4 bases and J by 3 bases, and 9 bases separated the two germline ends. Germline lookup yields CDR1 SEHNR and CDR2 FQNEAQ (reference sequence). As DNA, the CDR3 is TGTGCCAGCAGCTACAGGGTTGACTATGGCTACACCTTC. It yields the protein CASSYRVDYGYTF.

CDR3 amino acids: CASSLVDSRHTDTQYF. The CDR3 DNA sequence: TGTGCCAGCAGCTTAGTAGATTCCCGACACACAGATACGCAGTATTTT. V and J are TRBV7-9 and TRBJ2-3; D uncertain. Germline V CDR1 and CDR2: SEHNR, FQNEAQ (reference sequence). The CDR3 consists of 16 residues. Trimming cost V 1 base and J 2 bases, with 13 bases left between them.

This rearrangement joins TRBV4-1 to TRBJ1-3, with 7 bases fitting TRBD1. CDR1 is MGHRA and CDR2 is YSYEKL in the germline V gene. This CDR3 has 15 residues. The V segment lost 4 bases and the J segment 2 bases; nucleotides outside the gene matches: 5. CDR3 loop: CASSRLDRTGNTIYF. Written as DNA, the CDR3 is TGCGCCAGCAGCCGACTGGACAGGACTGGAAACACCATATATTTT.

This rearrangement joins TRBV28 to TRBJ1-4; tentatively, D is TRBD1 (5 bases). Trimming removed 1 base at V and 8 bases at J, with 11 bases between. Germline V gene lookup returns CDR1 MDHEN and CDR2 SYDVKM. This CDR3 spans 14 amino acids. In DNA form, the CDR3 reads TGTGCCAGCAGTTTATTCGGGACGGGGGAAAAACTGTTTTTT. Translation: CASSLFGTGEKLFF.

This clonotype was counted ten times or more. The J gene is TRBJ1-2, the V gene TRBV7-2, with 10 bases identical to TRBD1. The J segment lost 8 bases and the V segment lost 2 bases, leaving 8 bases of the junction unmatched. Looked up from germline, CDR1 is SGHTA and CDR2 is FQGNSA. This CDR3 is built from 15 residues. In nucleotides, the CDR3 is TGTGCCAGCAGCTTATCGGGGACAGGGGATGTCGGCTACACCTTC. This gives the protein CASSLSGTGDVGYTF.

V and J are TRBV9 and TRBJ1-6, with TRBD1 as a possible D gene (5 bases). CDR1 is SGDLS, CDR2 YYNGEE, per germline. The CDR3 is 15 amino acids. Deletions cut 0 bases from V and 8 bases from J, with 12 bases between. The CDR3 is CASSVVSGRDSPLHF. The DNA for the CDR3 is TGTGCCAGCAGCGTAGTTTCGGGGCGGGATTCACCCCTCCACTTT.

This clonotype came up many times. The CDR3 region has the DNA TGTGCCAGCAGCGCATACACAGGGGGCAATGAGCAGTTCTTC. Residues: CASSAYTGGNEQFF. The chain links TRBV7-2 to TRBJ2-1; TRBD1 agrees at 8 bases. Germline values: CDR1 SGHTA, CDR2 FQGNSA. The CDR3 is 14 amino acids. The V segment lost 5 bases and the J segment 6 bases; nucleotides outside the gene matches: 6. The variable domain in full, completed from reference TRBV7-2 and TRBJ2-1, reads GAGVSQSPSNKVTEKGKDVELRCDPISGHTALYWYRQSLGQGLEFLIYFQGNSAPDKSGLPSDRFSAERTGGSVSTLTIQRTQQEDSAVYLCASSAYTGGNEQFFGPGTRLTVL.

CDR3 residues: CASSLSQGPSYNSPLHF. In DNA, the CDR3 is TGTGCCAGCAGTTTATCACAGGGGCCTTCTTATAATTCACCCCTCCACTTT. The chain employs TRBV27 and TRBJ1-6; 7 nucleotides agree with TRBD1. J lost 4 bases, V lost 0 bases, and 6 bases had no gene match. The CDR3 length is 17 residues. The V gene's germline CDR1 is MNHEY and CDR2 SMNVEV (reference sequence).

This clonotype has a handful of counts. This chain uses TRBV19 with TRBJ2-2; 9 nucleotides line up with TRBD1. V dropped 1 base and J dropped 5; count of bases not matched to a gene: 5. The CDR3 has 16 residues. Germline lookup yields CDR1 LNHDA and CDR2 SQIVND (reference sequence). The CDR3 DNA reads TGTGCCAGTAGTATAGCGGACAGGGGTTGGACCGGGGAGCTGTTTTTT. It is translated as CASSIADRGWTGELFF.

The chain combines TRBV4-3 with TRBJ2-1, with TRBD2 matching 7 bases. The V and J ends lost 1 base and 1 base, in that order; junction bases with no gene match: 7. From germline, CDR1 is LGHNA and CDR2 YSLEER. The CDR3 is 17 amino acids. CDR3 residues: CASSQGAAGASYNEQFF. For the CDR3, the DNA is TGCGCCAGCAGCCAAGGCGCGGCGGGAGCATCCTACAATGAGCAGTTCTTC.